The 22 T cell receptor beta chains listed next were all sequenced from one sample in a study of CD8 T cells in ankylosing spondylitis (TCRdb year 2017). The library was generated by 5' RACE. Sequenced on an Illumina HiSeq 2500. Clones were called with MiXCR by TCRdb after fastp trimmed the public reads at Q25, and only in-frame beta chains were retained. CDR3 protein sequences are deduplicated, and each keeps its most common genes and DNA. The sample table lists 120,000 to 150,000 distinct CDR3 sequences, 7% to 9% of them with a count of one. The top ten clones comprise roughly 8% of the sample. Specimen: synovial fluid, either unsorted or a sorted T cell fraction (not recorded which). The receptors were gathered from a male donor with ankylosing spondylitis.

This clonotype showed up many times. The chain combines TRBV3-1 with TRBJ1-4, with D hard to call. This CDR3 is built from 13 residues. Germline lookup yields CDR1 LGHDT and CDR2 YNNKEL (reference sequence). The V and J ends lost 4 bases and 8 bases respectively, with 11 bases between them. The CDR3 coding sequence is TGTGCCAGCAGCCCCACGGCCAGCGAAAAACTGTTTTTT. Residues: CASSPTASEKLFF.

The sample holds many counts of this clonotype. The V and J genes are TRBV11-1 and TRBJ2-1; D ambiguous. V was cut by 0 bases and J by 8 bases, with 5 bases left in between. The CDR3 covers 12 residues. Germline values: CDR1 SGHAT, CDR2 FQDESV (reference sequence). CDR3 residues: CASSLALDEQFF. CDR3 sequence (DNA): TGTGCCAGCAGCTTAGCCCTAGATGAGCAGTTCTTC.

There are a few counts of this clonotype. The chain recombines TRBV3-1 with TRBJ1-2; 7 nucleotides agree with TRBD1. CDR1 is LGHDT and CDR2 is YNNKEL in the germline V gene (reference sequence). Trimming at V came to 4 bases and at J to 2 bases, leaving 10 bases not matched to a gene. The CDR3 sequence is 16 residues long. CDR3 DNA sequence: TGTGCCAGCAGCCTCTACTTGGGGACAGACAACTATGGCTACACCTTC. It codes for CASSLYLGTDNYGYTF.

In its sample, this clonotype was seen a few times. The chain uses TRBV10-2 and TRBJ2-7; D remains unclear. The CDR3 spans 11 residues. In germline, CDR1 is WSHSY, CDR2 SAAADI. The V and J ends lost 3 bases and 7 bases respectively, with 7 bases between them. The CDR3: CASSDLWEQYF. Written as DNA, the CDR3 is TGCGCCAGCAGTGACCTTTGGGAGCAGTACTTC.

This clonotype came up many times. The DNA of the CDR3 is TGTGCCAGCAGTCCCCCTACGGGACCCTACGAGCAGTACTTC. This translates into CASSPPTGPYEQYF. The gene calls are TRBV12-3 or TRBV12-4 and TRBJ2-7; D is tentatively TRBD1 or TRBD2 (5 bases each). Trimming stripped 5 bases from V and 2 bases from J, with 13 bases between. CDR3 length: 14 amino acids.

The chain employs TRBV20-1 and TRBJ2-7; D is undetermined. The CDR3 loop spans 12 amino acids. V lost 8 bases and J 4 bases, leaving 15 bases between the germline ends. CDR1 DFQATT and CDR2 SNEGSKA come from the germline V gene (reference sequence). The CDR3 DNA follows: TGCAGTTCTACGGTCGCCCCTTACGAGCAGTACTTC. Protein product: CSSTVAPYEQYF.

This clonotype was observed at least ten times. The chain is built from TRBV27 and TRBJ1-2, with D uncertain. Between the trimmed V and J ends, which lost 0 bases and 4 bases, there was a span of 18 bases. Germline CDR1 and CDR2: MNHEY and SMNVEV (reference sequence). CDR3 size: 17 residues. The CDR3 DNA reads as TGTGCCAGCAGTTTATCGAAACCTTTGGGTGATCGCTATGGCTACACCTTC. As protein: CASSLSKPLGDRYGYTF.

As DNA, the CDR3 is TGTGCCAGCCAGGGGATTGGAGGACTACACAATGAGCAGTTCTTC. Translation: CASQGIGGLHNEQFF. The V call is TRBV28, the J call TRBJ2-1, with D perhaps TRBD1 or TRBD2 (6 bases each). The germline V gene encodes CDR1 MDHEN and CDR2 SYDVKM. The CDR3 length is 15 residues. Trimming took 8 bases from V and 5 from J, leaving 19 bases between them.

The chain links TRBV7-6 to TRBJ2-2; 8 nucleotides align to TRBD1. The germline V gene encodes CDR1 SGHVS and CDR2 FNYEAQ. Trimming took 1 base from V and 5 from J; bases not matched to a gene: 6. The CDR3 contains 16 residues. DNA for the CDR3: TGTGCCAGCAGCTTAGTCCCAGGGGGCGCAACCGGGGAGCTGTTTTTT. Translated: CASSLVPGGATGELFF. Full variable domain (rest looked up from reference TRBV7-6 and TRBJ2-2): GAGVSQSPRYKVTKRGQDVALRCDPISGHVSLYWYRQALGQGPEFLTYFNYEAQQDKSGLPNDRFSAERPEGSISTLTIQRTEQRDSAMYRCASSLVPGGATGELFFGEGSRLTVL.

This clonotype was found many times. V and J are TRBV12-3 or TRBV12-4 and TRBJ2-1; 13 bases align to TRBD2. The CDR3 extends over 15 amino acids. V lost 6 bases to trimming and J lost 9 bases; unmatched junction nucleotides: 8. The CDR3 nucleotides are TGTGCCAGCAGCCCTCCGGGACTAGCGGGGCCTGAGCAGTTCTTC. Translated, it gives CASSPPGLAGPEQFF.

This clonotype was counted many times. The rearrangement links TRBV7-2 to TRBJ2-3, with TRBD2 matching 9 bases. V shed 4 bases, J shed 3 bases, and the junction held 11 bases outside the gene matches. This CDR3 has 17 residues. Germline V CDR1 and CDR2: SGHTA, FQGNSA. CDR3 residues: CASSWRIAGVGTDTQYF. CDR3 DNA: TGTGCCAGCAGCTGGAGAATAGCGGGAGTGGGGACAGATACGCAGTATTTT.

V gene TRBV20-1 combines with J gene TRBJ1-5; weak D call: TRBD1 (5 bases). The germline V gene encodes CDR1 DFQATT and CDR2 SNEGSKA (reference sequence). The CDR3 is made up of 15 amino acids. Trimming removed 6 bases from V and 5 bases from J, with 20 bases in between. This chain's CDR3 is CSAPATRGGDQPQHF. The CDR3 region has the DNA TGCAGTGCCCCGGCTACTCGGGGCGGAGATCAGCCCCAGCATTTT.

At least ten counts were recorded for this clonotype. V is TRBV24-1 and J is TRBJ2-5; no firm D call. This CDR3 comprises 14 residues. The germline V and J ends were trimmed by 3 bases and 7 bases, with 14 bases remaining between them. CDR1 and CDR2 from the germline V gene are KGHDR and SFDVKD. Written as DNA, the CDR3 is TGTGCCACCAGTGATCCCGACATTGTTGGGACCCAGTACTTC. Translation gives CATSDPDIVGTQYF.

This clonotype was counted many times. V gene TRBV4-2 combines with J gene TRBJ2-7, with D tentatively TRBD1 (6 bases). The CDR3 totals 13 residues. Germline V CDR1 and CDR2: LGHNA, YNFKEQ. V gave up 1 base and J gave up 5 bases, with 9 bases separating them. This CDR3 reads CASSQAGENEQYF. The CDR3 bases are TGTGCCAGCAGCCAAGCAGGGGAAAACGAGCAGTACTTC.

The chain couples TRBV7-9 to TRBJ1-1; D is undetermined. The germline V and J ends were trimmed by 6 bases and 0 bases, with 17 bases remaining between them. The CDR3 has 16 residues. Germline values: CDR1 SEHNR, CDR2 FQNEAQ (reference sequence). CDR3 in amino acids: CASSPAVFTVNTEAFF. The CDR3 DNA sequence: TGTGCCAGCAGTCCCGCCGTTTTTACAGTGAACACTGAAGCTTTCTTT.

The chain joins TRBV7-2 to TRBJ2-3, with a tentative D call TRBD2 (6 bases). The CDR3 totals 16 residues. The germline V gene has CDR1 SGHTA and CDR2 FQGNSA. The ends were cut back, 5 bases at V and 6 bases at J, with 21 bases in the middle. CDR3 in DNA: TGTGCCAGCAGCCAAGGGACTTATTGGAGGGCCGATACGCAGTATTTT. Encoded protein: CASSQGTYWRADTQYF.

The rearrangement joins TRBV6-1 to TRBJ1-1; TRBD1 agrees at 11 bases. Germline CDR1 and CDR2: MNHNS and SASEGT. V shed 6 bases, J shed 7 bases, and the junction held 10 bases outside the gene matches. The CDR3 is made up of 15 amino acids. CDR3 in amino acids: CASSPGQGGLSEAFF. The DNA for the CDR3 is TGTGCCAGCAGCCCGGGACAGGGGGGATTGAGTGAAGCTTTCTTT.

The chain couples TRBV4-3 to TRBJ2-1; 9 nucleotides match TRBD2. J was trimmed by 4 bases and V by 5 bases; bases with no gene match: 12. The germline V gene encodes CDR1 LGHNA and CDR2 YSLEER. The CDR3 length is 17 residues. CDR3 nucleotide sequence: TGCGCCAGCAGCAAACGGAGGGCTAGCGGGGTATACAATGAGCAGTTCTTC. Its protein product is CASSKRRASGVYNEQFF.

This clonotype has a count of ten or more. The chain couples TRBV5-4 to TRBJ2-1; 7 bases map to TRBD2. Germline lookup yields CDR1 SGHNT and CDR2 YYREEE (reference sequence). Trimming cost V 5 bases and J 11 bases; bases outside gene matches: 19. The CDR3 sequence is 16 residues long. The CDR3 region is CASSARLAEDLNKQFF. The CDR3 nucleotides are TGTGCCAGCAGTGCGCGGCTAGCGGAGGACTTAAATAAGCAGTTCTTC.

This clonotype was found a few times. The V gene is TRBV7-2, the J gene TRBJ1-5; 9 bases align to TRBD1. Germline loops: CDR1 SGHTA, CDR2 FQGNSA. This CDR3 region has 15 residues. Germline trimming cut 3 bases from V and 6 bases from J; bases unmatched to any gene: 6. In nucleotides, the CDR3 is TGTGCCAGCAGCTTGACAGGGGGGTTTAGTCAGCCCCAGCATTTT. Protein product: CASSLTGGFSQPQHF.

In its sample, this clonotype was seen a few times. This chain links TRBV7-2 with TRBJ2-1, with 10 nucleotides matching TRBD1. Unmatched junction bases numbered 17, after V lost 10 bases and J lost 14 bases. Looked up from germline, CDR1 is SGHTA and CDR2 is FQGNSA. The CDR3 is 14 residues long. The CDR3 nucleotides read TGTGCCACCCTCCTACTTCCCGGGACAGGGGAGAAGTTCTTC. Translated: CATLLLPGTGEKFF.

This clonotype was seen many times. The J gene is TRBJ1-6, the V gene TRBV2; 7 bases agree with TRBD1. This CDR3 is built from 15 residues. V shed 1 base, J shed 7 bases, and the junction held 4 bases outside the gene matches. CDR1 SNHLY and CDR2 FYNNEI come from the germline V gene. The CDR3 here is CASSEGGRGNSPLHF. The CDR3 DNA reads as TGTGCCAGCAGTGAAGGGGGCAGGGGGAATTCACCCCTCCACTTT.